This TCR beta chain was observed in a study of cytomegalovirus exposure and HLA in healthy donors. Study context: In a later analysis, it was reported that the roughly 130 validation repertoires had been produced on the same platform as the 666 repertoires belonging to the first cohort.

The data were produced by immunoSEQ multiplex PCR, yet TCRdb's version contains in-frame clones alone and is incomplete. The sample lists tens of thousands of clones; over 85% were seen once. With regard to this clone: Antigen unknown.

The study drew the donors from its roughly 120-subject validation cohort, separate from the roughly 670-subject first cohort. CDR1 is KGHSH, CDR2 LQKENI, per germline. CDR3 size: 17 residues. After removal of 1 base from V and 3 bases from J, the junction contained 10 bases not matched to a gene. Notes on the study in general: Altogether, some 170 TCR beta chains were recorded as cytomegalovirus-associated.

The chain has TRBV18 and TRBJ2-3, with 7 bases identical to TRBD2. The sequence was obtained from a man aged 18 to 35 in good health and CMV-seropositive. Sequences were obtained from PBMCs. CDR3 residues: CASSPLGVARGTDTQYF. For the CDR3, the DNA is TGTGCCAGCTCACCACTGGGTGTGGCGCGGGGGACAGATACGCAGTATTTT.